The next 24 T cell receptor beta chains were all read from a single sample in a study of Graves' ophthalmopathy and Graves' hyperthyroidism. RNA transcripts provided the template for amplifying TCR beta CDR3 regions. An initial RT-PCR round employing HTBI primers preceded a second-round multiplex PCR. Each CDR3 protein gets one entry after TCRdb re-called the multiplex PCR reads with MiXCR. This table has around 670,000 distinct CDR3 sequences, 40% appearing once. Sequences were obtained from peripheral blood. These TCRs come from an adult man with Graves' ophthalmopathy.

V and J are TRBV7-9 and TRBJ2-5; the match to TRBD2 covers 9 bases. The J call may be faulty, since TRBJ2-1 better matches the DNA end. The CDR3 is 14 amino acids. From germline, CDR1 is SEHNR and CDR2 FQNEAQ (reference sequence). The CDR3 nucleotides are TGTGCCAGCAGTTTGCGGGGGGGCGGAAATGAGCAGTTCTTC. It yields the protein CASSLRGGGNEQFF.

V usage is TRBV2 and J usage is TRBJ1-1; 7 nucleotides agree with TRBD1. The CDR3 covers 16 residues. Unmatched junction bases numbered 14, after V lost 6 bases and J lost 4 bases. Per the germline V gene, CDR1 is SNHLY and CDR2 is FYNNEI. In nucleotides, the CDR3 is TGTGCCAGCAGAAATCGGACAGGCGAGTATGGCACTGAAGCTTTCTTT. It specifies CASRNRTGEYGTEAFF.

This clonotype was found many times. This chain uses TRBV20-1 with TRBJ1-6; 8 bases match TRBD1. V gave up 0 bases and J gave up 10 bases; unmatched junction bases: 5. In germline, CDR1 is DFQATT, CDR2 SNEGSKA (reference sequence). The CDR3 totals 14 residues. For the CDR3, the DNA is TGCAGTGCTAGAGACAGGGGGCTTGGCTCACCCCTCCACTTT. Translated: CSARDRGLGSPLHF.

Here the CDR3 DNA reads TGTGCCAGCAGGGAGAGTAGCACTGAAGCTTTCTTT. Translating gives CASRESSTEAFF. V is TRBV25-1 and J is TRBJ1-1; no reliable D call. CDR1 and CDR2 from the germline V gene are MGHDK and SYGVNS. V was cut by 6 bases and J by 4 bases, with 9 bases left in between. The CDR3 is 12 amino acids.

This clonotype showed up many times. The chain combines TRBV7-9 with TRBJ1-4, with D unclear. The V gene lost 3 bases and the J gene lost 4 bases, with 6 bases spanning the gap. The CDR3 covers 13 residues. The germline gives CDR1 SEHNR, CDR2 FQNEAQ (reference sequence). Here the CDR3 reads CASSFYRNEKLFF. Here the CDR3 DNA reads TGTGCCAGCAGCTTTTATCGTAATGAAAAACTGTTTTTT. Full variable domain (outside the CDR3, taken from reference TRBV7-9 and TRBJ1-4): DTGVSQNPRHKITKRGQNVTFRCDPISEHNRLYWYRQTLGQGPEFLTYFQNEAQLEKSRLLSDRFSAERPKGSFSTLEIQRTEQGDSAMYLCASSFYRNEKLFFGSGTQLSVL.

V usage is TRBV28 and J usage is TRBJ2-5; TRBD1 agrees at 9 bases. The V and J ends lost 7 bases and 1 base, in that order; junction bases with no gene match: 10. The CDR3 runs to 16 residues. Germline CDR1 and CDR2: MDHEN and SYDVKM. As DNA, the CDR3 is TGTGCCAGCACATACGACCAGACAGGGGGCCAAGAGACCCAGTACTTC. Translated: CASTYDQTGGQETQYF.

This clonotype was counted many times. CDR3 region: CASALTTANTGELFF. In nucleotides, the CDR3 is TGTGCCAGCGCGCTAACTACCGCGAACACCGGGGAGCTGTTTTTT. This rearrangement joins TRBV2 to TRBJ2-2; D remains unclear. The CDR3 is made up of 15 amino acids. The germline V and J ends were trimmed by 8 bases and 0 bases, with 13 bases remaining between them. CDR1 and CDR2 from the germline V gene are SNHLY and FYNNEI.

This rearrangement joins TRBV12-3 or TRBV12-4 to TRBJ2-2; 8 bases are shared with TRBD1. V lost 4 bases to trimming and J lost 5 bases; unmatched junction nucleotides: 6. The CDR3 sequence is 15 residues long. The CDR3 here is CASSYSNRGTGELFF. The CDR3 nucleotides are TGTGCCAGCAGTTACTCAAACAGGGGGACCGGGGAGCTGTTTTTT.

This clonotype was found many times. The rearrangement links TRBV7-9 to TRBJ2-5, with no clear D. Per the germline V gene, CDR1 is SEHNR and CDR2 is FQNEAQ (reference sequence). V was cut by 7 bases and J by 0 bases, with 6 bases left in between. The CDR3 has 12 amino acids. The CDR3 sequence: CASTWDQETQYF. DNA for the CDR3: TGTGCCAGCACATGGGACCAAGAGACCCAGTACTTC.

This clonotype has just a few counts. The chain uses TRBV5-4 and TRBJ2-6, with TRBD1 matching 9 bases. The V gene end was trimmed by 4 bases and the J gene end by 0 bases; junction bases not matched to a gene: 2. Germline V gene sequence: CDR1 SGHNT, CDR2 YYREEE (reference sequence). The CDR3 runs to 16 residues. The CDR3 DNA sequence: TGTGCCAGCAGCGGACAGGGGCTCTCTGGGGCCAACGTCCTGACTTTC. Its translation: CASSGQGLSGANVLTF.

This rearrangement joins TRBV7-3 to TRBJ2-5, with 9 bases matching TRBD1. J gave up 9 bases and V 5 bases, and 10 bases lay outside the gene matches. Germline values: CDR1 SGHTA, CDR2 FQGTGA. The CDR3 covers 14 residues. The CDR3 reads CASSVTGGNQPQYF. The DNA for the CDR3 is TGTGCCAGCAGCGTCACAGGGGGCAATCAGCCCCAGTACTTC.

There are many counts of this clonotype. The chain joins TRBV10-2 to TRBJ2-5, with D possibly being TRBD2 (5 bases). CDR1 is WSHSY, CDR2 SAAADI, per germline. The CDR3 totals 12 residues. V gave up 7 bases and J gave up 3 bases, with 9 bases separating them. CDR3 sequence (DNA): TGCGCCAGCAACGGACTCGAAGAGACCCAGTACTTC. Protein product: CASNGLEETQYF.

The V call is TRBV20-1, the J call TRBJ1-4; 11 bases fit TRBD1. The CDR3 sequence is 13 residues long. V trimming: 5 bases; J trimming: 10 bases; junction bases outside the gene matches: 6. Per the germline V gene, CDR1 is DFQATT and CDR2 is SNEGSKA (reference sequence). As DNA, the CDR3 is TGCAGTGCTCCGGACAGGGGGCCCGTAAAACTGTTTTTT. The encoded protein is CSAPDRGPVKLFF.

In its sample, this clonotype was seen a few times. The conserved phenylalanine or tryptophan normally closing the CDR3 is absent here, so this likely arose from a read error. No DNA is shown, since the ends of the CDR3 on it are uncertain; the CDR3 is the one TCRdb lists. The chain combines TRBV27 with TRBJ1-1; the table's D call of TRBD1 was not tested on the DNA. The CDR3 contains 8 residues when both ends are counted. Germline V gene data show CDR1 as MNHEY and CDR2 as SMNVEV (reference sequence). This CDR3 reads CASSLAGL.

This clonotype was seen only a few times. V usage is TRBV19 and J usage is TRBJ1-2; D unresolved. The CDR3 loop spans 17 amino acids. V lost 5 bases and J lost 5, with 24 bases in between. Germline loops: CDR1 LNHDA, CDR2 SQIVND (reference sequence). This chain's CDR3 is CASSPIDAQDFGYGYTF. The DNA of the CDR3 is TGTGCCAGTAGTCCAATAGATGCCCAGGATTTCGGGTATGGCTACACCTTC.

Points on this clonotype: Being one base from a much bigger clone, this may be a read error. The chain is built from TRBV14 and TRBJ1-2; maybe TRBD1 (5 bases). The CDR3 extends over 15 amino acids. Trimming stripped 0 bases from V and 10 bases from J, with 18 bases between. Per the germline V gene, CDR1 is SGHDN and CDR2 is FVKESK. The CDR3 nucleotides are TGTGCCAGCAGCCAAGACTACCAGGGATGGTCTGACTACACCTTC. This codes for CASSQDYQGWSDYTF.

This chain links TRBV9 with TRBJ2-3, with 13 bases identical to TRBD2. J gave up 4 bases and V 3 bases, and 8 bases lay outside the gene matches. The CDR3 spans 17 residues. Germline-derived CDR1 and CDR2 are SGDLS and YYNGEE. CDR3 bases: TGTGCCAGCAGCGAGGGGACTAGCGGGATATGGGCAGATACGCAGTATTTT. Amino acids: CASSEGTSGIWADTQYF.

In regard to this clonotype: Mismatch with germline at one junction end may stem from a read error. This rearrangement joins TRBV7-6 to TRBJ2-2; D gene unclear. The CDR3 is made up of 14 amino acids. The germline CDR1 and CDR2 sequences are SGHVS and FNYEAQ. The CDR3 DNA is TGTGCCAGCAGTTTAGGCCAGGACGCCGGGGAGCTGTTTTTT. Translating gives CASSLGQDAGELFF.

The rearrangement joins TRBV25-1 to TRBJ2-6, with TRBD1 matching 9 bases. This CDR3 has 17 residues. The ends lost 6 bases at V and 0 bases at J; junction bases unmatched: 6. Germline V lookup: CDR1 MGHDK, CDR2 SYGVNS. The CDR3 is CASRSLTGGSGANVLTF. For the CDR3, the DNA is TGTGCCAGCAGGAGCTTGACAGGGGGCTCTGGGGCCAACGTCCTGACTTTC.

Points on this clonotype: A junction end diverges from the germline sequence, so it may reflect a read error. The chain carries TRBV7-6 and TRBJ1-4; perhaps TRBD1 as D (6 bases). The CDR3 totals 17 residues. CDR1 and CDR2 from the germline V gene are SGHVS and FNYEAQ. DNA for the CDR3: TGTGCCAGCAGCTTCTCCTCCGGGGGCGGTACTAATGAAAAACTGCTTTTT. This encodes CASSFSSGGGTNEKLLF. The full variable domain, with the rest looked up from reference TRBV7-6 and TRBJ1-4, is GAGVSQSPRYKVTKRGQDVALRCDPISGHVSLYWYRQALGQGPEFLTYFNYEAQQDKSGLPNDRFSAERPEGSISTLTIQRTEQRDSAMYRCASSFSSGGGTNEKLLFGSGTQLSVL.

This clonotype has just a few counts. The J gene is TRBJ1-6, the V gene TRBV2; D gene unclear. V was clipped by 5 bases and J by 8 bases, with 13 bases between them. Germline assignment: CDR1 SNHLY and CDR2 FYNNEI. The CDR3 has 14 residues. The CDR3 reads CASSLGSGDSPLHF. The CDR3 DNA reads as TGTGCCAGCAGTCTGGGGAGCGGGGATTCACCCCTCCACTTT.

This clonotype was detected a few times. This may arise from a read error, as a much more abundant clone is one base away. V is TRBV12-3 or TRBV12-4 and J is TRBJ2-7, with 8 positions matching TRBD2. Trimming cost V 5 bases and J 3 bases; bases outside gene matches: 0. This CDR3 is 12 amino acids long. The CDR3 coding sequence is TGTGCCAGCAGTGGGACTAGCTACGAGCAGTACTTC. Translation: CASSGTSYEQYF.

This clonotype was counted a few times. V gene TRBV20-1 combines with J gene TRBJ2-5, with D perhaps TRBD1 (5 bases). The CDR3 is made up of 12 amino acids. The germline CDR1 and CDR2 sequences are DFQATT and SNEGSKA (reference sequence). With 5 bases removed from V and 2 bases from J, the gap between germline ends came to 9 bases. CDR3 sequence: CSAPRQQETQYF. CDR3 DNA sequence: TGCAGTGCTCCCCGACAGCAAGAGACCCAGTACTTC.

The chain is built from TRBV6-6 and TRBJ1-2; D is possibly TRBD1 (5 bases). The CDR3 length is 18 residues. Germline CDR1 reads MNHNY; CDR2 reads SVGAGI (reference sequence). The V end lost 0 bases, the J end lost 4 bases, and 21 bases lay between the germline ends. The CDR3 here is CASSYSGSGYPSPYGYTF. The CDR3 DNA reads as TGTGCCAGCAGTTACTCAGGGTCAGGGTATCCATCGCCCTATGGCTACACCTTC.